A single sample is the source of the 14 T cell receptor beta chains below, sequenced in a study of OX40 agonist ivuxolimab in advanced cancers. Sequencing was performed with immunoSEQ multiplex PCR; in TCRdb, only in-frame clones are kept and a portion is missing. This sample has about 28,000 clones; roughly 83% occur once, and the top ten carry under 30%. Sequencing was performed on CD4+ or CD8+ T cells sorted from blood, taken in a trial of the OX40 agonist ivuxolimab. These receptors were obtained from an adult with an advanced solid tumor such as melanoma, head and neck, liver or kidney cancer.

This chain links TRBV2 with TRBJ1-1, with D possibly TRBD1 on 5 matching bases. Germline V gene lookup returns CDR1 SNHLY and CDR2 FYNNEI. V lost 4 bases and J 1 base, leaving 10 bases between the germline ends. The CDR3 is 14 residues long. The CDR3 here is CASSGVGANTEAFF. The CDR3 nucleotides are TGTGCCAGCAGTGGTGTAGGGGCGAACACTGAAGCTTTCTTT.

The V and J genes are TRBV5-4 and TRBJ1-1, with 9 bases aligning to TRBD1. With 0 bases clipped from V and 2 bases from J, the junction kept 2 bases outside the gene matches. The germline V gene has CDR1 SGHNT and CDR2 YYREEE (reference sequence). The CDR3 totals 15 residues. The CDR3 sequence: CASSLEDRGNTEAFF. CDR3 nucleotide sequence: TGTGCCAGCAGCTTGGAGGACAGGGGCAACACTGAAGCTTTCTTT.

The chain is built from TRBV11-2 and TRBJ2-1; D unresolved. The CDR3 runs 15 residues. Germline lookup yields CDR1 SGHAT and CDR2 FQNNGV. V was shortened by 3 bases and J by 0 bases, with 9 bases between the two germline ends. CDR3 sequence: CASSLGSSSYNEQFF. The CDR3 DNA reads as TGTGCCAGCAGCTTGGGCAGTAGCTCCTACAATGAGCAGTTCTTC.

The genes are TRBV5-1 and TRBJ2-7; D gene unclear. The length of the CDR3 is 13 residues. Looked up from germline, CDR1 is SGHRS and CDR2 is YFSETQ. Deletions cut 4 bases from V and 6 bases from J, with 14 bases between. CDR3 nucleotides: TGCGCCAGCAGCCCCTCCCCCCTCCGCGAGCAGTACTTC. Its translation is CASSPSPLREQYF.

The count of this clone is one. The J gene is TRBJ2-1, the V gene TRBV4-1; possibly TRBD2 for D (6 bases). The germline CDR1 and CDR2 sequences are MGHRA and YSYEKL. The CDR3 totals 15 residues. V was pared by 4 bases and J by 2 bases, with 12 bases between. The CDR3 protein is CASSPHSGAYNEQFF. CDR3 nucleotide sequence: TGCGCCAGCAGCCCTCATAGCGGCGCCTACAATGAGCAGTTCTTC.

The CDR3 sequence is CASSQERRAYGYTF. DNA for the CDR3: TGCGCCAGCAGCCAAGAGCGGCGGGCTTATGGCTACACCTTC. V usage is TRBV4-1 and J usage is TRBJ1-2; no reliable D call. This CDR3 contains 14 residues. Germline loops: CDR1 MGHRA, CDR2 YSYEKL. V was pared by 0 bases and J by 5 bases, with 10 bases between.

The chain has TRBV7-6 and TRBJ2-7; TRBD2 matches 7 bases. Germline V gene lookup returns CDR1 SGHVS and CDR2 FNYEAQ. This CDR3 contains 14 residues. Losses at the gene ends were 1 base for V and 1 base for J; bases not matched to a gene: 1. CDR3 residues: CASSLGGGSYEQYF. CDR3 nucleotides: TGTGCCAGCAGCTTAGGGGGGGGGTCCTACGAGCAGTACTTC.

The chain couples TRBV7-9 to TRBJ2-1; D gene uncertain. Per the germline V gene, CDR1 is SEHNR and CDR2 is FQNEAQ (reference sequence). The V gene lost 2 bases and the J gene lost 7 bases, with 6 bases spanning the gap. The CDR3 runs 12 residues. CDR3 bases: TGTGCCAGCAGCTTATCCGAGAATGAGCAGTTCTTC. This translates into CASSLSENEQFF.

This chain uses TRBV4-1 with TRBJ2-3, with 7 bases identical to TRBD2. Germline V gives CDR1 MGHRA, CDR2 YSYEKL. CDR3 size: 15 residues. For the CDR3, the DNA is TGCGCTGCAGCCCCAGGACTAGGCAGCACAGATACGCAGTATTTT. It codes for CAAAPGLGSTDTQYF.

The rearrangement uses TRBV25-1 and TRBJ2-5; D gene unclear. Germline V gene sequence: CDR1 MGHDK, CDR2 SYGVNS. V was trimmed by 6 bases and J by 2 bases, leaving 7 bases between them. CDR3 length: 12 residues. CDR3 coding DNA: TGTGCCAGCAGGGGAACACAAGAGACCCAGTACTTC. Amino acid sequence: CASRGTQETQYF.

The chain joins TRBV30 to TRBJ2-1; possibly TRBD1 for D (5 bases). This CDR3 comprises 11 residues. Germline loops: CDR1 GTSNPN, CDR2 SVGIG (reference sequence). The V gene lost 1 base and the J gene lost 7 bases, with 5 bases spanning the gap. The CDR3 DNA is TGTGCCTGGAGTGAGGGGAATGAGCAGTTCTTC. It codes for CAWSEGNEQFF.

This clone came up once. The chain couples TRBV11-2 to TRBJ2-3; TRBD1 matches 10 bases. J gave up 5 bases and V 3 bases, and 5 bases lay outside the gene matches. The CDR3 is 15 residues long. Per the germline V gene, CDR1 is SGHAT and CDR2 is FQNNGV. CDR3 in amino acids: CASSLTGGSVDTQYF. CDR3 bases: TGTGCCAGCAGCTTGACAGGGGGCTCAGTAGATACGCAGTATTTT.

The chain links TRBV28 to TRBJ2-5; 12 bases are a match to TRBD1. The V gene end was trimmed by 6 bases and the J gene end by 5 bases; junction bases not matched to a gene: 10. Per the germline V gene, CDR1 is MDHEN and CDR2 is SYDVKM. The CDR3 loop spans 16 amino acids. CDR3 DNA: TGTGCCAGCAGCTTCCCCGGGACAGGGGGCAGTGAGACCCAGTACTTC. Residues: CASSFPGTGGSETQYF.

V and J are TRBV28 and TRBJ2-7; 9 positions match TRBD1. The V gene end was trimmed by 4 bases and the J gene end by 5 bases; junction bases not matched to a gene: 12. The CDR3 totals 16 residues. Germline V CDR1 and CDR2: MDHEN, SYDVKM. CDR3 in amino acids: CASSSHRDRVSHEQYF. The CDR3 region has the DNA TGTGCCAGCAGTTCTCACCGGGACAGGGTATCCCACGAGCAGTACTTC.